Below, 6 T cell receptor beta chains from the same sample are listed, as sequenced in a study of Ad26.COV2.S vaccination and SARS-CoV-2 variants. The sample's treatment: roughly 20 received Ad26.COV2.S at low or high dose, single or two shots; roughly five received placebo; per-sample allocation not given. Day 63 after the first vaccine or placebo injection was the time point for sampling. Data came from immunoSEQ multiplex PCR; TCRdb stores just in-frame clones and leaves some out. This repertoire shows about 480,000 clones, around 88% found once; its top ten account for over 10%. The sequences come from peripheral blood, collected in a trial of Ad26.COV2.S vaccine versus placebo. The receptor source for this set is a person aged 18-60 years who received the Ad26.COV2.S COVID-19 vaccine or a placebo.

This clone has just a few counts. The chain combines TRBV7-9 with TRBJ1-2; a possible D gene is TRBD1 (5 bases). CDR1 is SEHNR, CDR2 FQNEAQ, per germline (reference sequence). V was cut by 2 bases and J by 2 bases, with 6 bases left in between. The CDR3 contains 13 residues. CDR3 in amino acids: CASSLKGNYGYTF. The CDR3 nucleotides are TGTGCCAGCAGCTTAAAGGGGAACTATGGCTACACCTTC.

CDR3 nucleotide sequence: TGTGCCAGCAGCAAACCGCTAGCGGGAGGAGGAGATACGCAGTATTTT. This sequence encodes CASSKPLAGGGDTQYF. V gene TRBV11-1 combines with J gene TRBJ2-3; 11 bases fit TRBD2. The CDR3 is made up of 16 amino acids. Trimming took 5 bases from V and 5 from J; bases not matched to a gene: 9. The germline gives CDR1 SGHAT, CDR2 FQDESV (reference sequence).

V is TRBV12-3 or TRBV12-4 and J is TRBJ2-5; TRBD2 is a possible D gene (5 bases). Deletions cut 7 bases from V and 4 bases from J, with 13 bases between. This CDR3 has 13 amino acids. CDR3 protein: CASNEGWRETQYF. The CDR3 DNA is TGTGCCAGCAATGAGGGCTGGAGAGAGACCCAGTACTTC.

The chain employs TRBV7-3 and TRBJ1-1; D possibly corresponds to TRBD1 (6 bases). Trimming removed 4 bases at V and 1 base at J, with 10 bases between. CDR1 is SGHTA and CDR2 is FQGTGA in the germline V gene. The CDR3 covers 14 residues. CDR3 amino acids: CASSSGTRNTEAFF. The CDR3 DNA reads as TGTGCCAGCAGCTCCGGGACACGGAACACTGAAGCTTTCTTT.

The rearrangement uses TRBV28 and TRBJ1-4; 10 positions agree with TRBD1. Germline CDR1 reads MDHEN; CDR2 reads SYDVKM. The junction had 6 bases not matched to a gene; V was cut back by 3 bases and J by 8 bases. CDR3 length: 15 amino acids. CDR3 protein: CASSFPGQGREKLFF. Written as DNA, the CDR3 is TGTGCCAGCAGTTTCCCGGGACAGGGGAGAGAAAAACTGTTTTTT.

This chain links TRBV19 with TRBJ2-7; 9 bases match TRBD1. V dropped 5 bases and J dropped 0; count of bases not matched to a gene: 5. CDR1 LNHDA and CDR2 SQIVND come from the germline V gene (reference sequence). CDR3 length: 15 amino acids. The CDR3: CASSYRQGVSYEQYF. As DNA, the CDR3 is TGTGCCAGTAGTTACCGACAGGGGGTCTCCTACGAGCAGTACTTC.